Many counts were recorded for the clone carrying this TCR beta chain. Antigen: not known. TCRdb called the 5' RACE reads again in MiXCR, with one record for every CDR3 protein. The data show some 16,000 distinct CDR3 sequences, around 7% seen once. The germline CDR1 and CDR2 sequences are SGHRS and YFSETQ. The CDR3 is made up of 14 amino acids. V lost 2 bases and J 6 bases, leaving 11 bases between the germline ends. The data belong to a study of spatial heterogeneity in lung cancer. Whole-study results and caveats: Higher tumor mutation counts went along with higher counts of expanded intratumoral alpha and beta TCRs.

Described time point: sample taken at primary tumor resection. The J gene is TRBJ2-2, the V gene TRBV5-1; perhaps D is TRBD1 or TRBD2 (6 bases each). The clonotype comes from a female donor with early-stage non-small cell lung cancer. Sample: lung tumor tissue, taken at surgery. CDR3 amino acids: CASSFSGGAGELFF. Here the CDR3 DNA reads TGCGCCAGCAGCTTCTCCGGGGGCGCCGGGGAGCTGTTTTTT.